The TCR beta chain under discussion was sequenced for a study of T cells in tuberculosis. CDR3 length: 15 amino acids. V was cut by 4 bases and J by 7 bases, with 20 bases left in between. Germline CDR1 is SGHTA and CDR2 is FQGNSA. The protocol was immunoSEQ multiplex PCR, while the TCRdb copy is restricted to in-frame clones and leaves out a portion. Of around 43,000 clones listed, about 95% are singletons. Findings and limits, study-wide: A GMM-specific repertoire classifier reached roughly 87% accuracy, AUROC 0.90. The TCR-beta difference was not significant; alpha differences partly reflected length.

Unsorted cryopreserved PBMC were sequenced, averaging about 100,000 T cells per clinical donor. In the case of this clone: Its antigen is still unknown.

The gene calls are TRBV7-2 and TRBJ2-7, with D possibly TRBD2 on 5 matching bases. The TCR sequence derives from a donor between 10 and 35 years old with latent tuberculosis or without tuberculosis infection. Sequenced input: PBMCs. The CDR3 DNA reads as TGTGCCAGCAGCTCCAGCGGCGGGCCCACCCCGGAGCAGTACTTC. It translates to CASSSSGGPTPEQYF.